A single T cell receptor beta chain is shown here with its context. CDR1 LGHDT and CDR2 YNNKEL come from the germline V gene (reference sequence). The CDR3 totals 16 residues. V was trimmed by 1 base and J by 0 bases, leaving 10 bases between them. The record originates from a study of blood T cell repertoires in COVID-19. Overall study context: Samples representing acute and convalescent COVID-19 were sourced from the United States, Italy and Spain. T cells, B-cell-depleted T cells, or PBMCs supplied cDNA or gDNA.

Authors' methods: From reference gene primer amplification, estimates of nucleated cell counts were derived. Sequencing was performed with immunoSEQ multiplex PCR; in TCRdb, only in-frame clones are kept and a portion is missing. The DNA gave D and trimming, while V, J and clone size come from that table. There are tens of thousands of clones in the sample; about 90% occur only once, and about 8% lies in the top ten. The chain joins TRBV3-1 (or the pseudogene TRBV3-2) to TRBJ1-3; D uncertain. The sample consisted of peripheral blood. The receptor's source is a woman in her 70s with acute or convalescent COVID-19. Written as DNA, the CDR3 is TGTGCCAGCAGCCAAGTTGCCACCAGCTCTGGAAACACCATATATTTT. Translation gives CASSQVATSSGNTIYF.